A single sample gave rise to the 14 T cell receptor beta chains below, sequenced in a study of Graves' ophthalmopathy and Graves' hyperthyroidism. From RNA, the CDR3 regions of TCR beta chains were amplified and sequenced. The authors performed first-round RT-PCR with HTBI primers and then a second-round multiplex PCR. TCRdb redid the calling of the multiplex PCR reads with MiXCR, one entry per CDR3 protein. Of some 520,000 distinct CDR3 sequences in the sample, roughly 14% are singletons; the top ten hold over 7.5%. Sequenced material: blood. These receptors originate from a woman in her 30s with Graves' ophthalmopathy.

This clonotype was observed at least ten times. This chain joins TRBV6-1 and TRBJ2-5, with D possibly being TRBD1 (6 bases). CDR3 length: 14 residues. The germline V and J ends were trimmed by 8 bases and 2 bases, with 15 bases remaining between them. Looked up from germline, CDR1 is MNHNS and CDR2 is SASEGT. The CDR3 nucleotides are TGTGCCAGCGCCCAGGGGCTCTGGCAAGAGACCCAGTACTTC. Translating it yields CASAQGLWQETQYF.

The chain carries TRBV12-3 or TRBV12-4 and TRBJ1-1; 7 bases are shared with TRBD1. J lost 7 bases, V lost 3 bases, and 8 bases had no gene match. CDR3 length: 14 residues. CDR3 residues: CASSLDRSSVEAFF. The CDR3 DNA reads as TGTGCCAGCAGTTTGGACAGGTCAAGTGTTGAAGCTTTCTTT.

This clonotype was recorded at least ten times. This rearrangement joins TRBV12-5 to TRBJ2-7; TRBD1 aligns across 10 bases. Germline V lookup: CDR1 LGHNT, CDR2 FRNRAP. The CDR3 spans 14 residues. With V trimmed by 6 bases and J by 6 bases, 8 bases remained unmatched. CDR3 residues: CASGLDRGQSEQYF. The CDR3 DNA sequence: TGTGCTAGTGGCCTCGACAGGGGGCAATCCGAGCAGTACTTC.

As regards this clonotype: This could be a read error, since a much larger clone is one nucleotide away. The genes are TRBV20-1 and TRBJ1-1; D not certain. CDR1 and CDR2 from the germline V gene are DFQATT and SNEGSKA (reference sequence). This CDR3 spans 14 amino acids. DNA of the CDR3: TGCAGTGCTAGAGATTTGCCAGTGACCACTGAAGTTTTCTTT. It encodes CSARDLPVTTEVFF.

This clonotype was picked up many times. V is TRBV27 and J is TRBJ2-7; the D gene is possibly TRBD1 (5 bases). V lost 1 base and J lost 3, with 13 bases in between. Germline assignment: CDR1 MNHEY and CDR2 SMNVEV (reference sequence). CDR3 length equals 15 residues. In nucleotides, the CDR3 is TGTGCCAGCAGTTTATACCCAGGGCCAGGCTACGAGCAGTACTTC. Its translation is CASSLYPGPGYEQYF.

In its sample, this clonotype was seen a few times. The CDR3 coding sequence is TGTGCCAGCAGCTTAGCGGCGGAAAACATTCAGTACTTC. This gives the protein CASSLAAENIQYF. The gene calls are TRBV7-9 and TRBJ2-4; D is unresolved. The CDR3 has 13 amino acids. The V end lost 0 bases, the J end lost 5 bases, and 5 bases lay between the germline ends. Germline CDR1 and CDR2: SEHNR and FQNEAQ (reference sequence).

Notes on this clonotype: A read error may explain this, as a much larger clone is one base away. The rearrangement joins TRBV15 to TRBJ2-2; D remains unclear. Germline CDR1 and CDR2: LNHNV and YYDKDF (reference sequence). This CDR3 is 16 amino acids long. The CDR3 sequence is CVTSRDRLGDTGELFF. CDR3 coding DNA: TGTGTCACCAGCAGAGATCGTCTCGGAGACACCGGGGAGCTGTTTTTT.

Many counts were recorded for this clonotype. The V gene is TRBV5-1, the J gene TRBJ1-2; D unclear. Per germline, CDR1 SGHRS and CDR2 YFSETQ. Deletions cut 0 bases from V and 2 bases from J, with 14 bases between. The CDR3 runs 16 residues. The CDR3: CASSLGDARRNYGYTF. The CDR3 DNA sequence: TGCGCCAGCAGCTTGGGTGACGCCAGGAGGAACTATGGCTACACCTTC.

In this sample, this clonotype turned up many times. This chain connects TRBV6-1 to TRBJ1-1; tentative D call: TRBD1 (5 bases). This CDR3 is built from 14 residues. The germline CDR1 and CDR2 sequences are MNHNS and SASEGT. Trimming took off 5 bases at V and 1 base at J, with 11 bases between the two ends. CDR3 in amino acids: CASSPLQENTEAFF. Written as DNA, the CDR3 is TGTGCCAGCAGTCCGTTACAGGAGAACACTGAAGCTTTCTTT.

The chain links TRBV24-1 to TRBJ2-2; 8 nucleotides line up with TRBD2. Germline V gives CDR1 KGHDR, CDR2 SFDVKD. The junction had 13 bases not matched to a gene; V was cut back by 4 bases and J by 7 bases. The CDR3 contains 17 residues. CDR3 sequence: CATSEVTGLDVGGELFF. Here the CDR3 DNA reads TGTGCCACCAGTGAAGTCACGGGACTAGATGTCGGCGGGGAGCTGTTTTTT.

This clonotype was detected many times. The chain combines TRBV29-1 with TRBJ2-6; 7 bases map to TRBD1. Germline-derived CDR1 and CDR2 are SQVTM and ANQGSEA. The CDR3 consists of 15 residues. V shed 5 bases, J shed 4 bases, and the junction held 8 bases outside the gene matches. CDR3 protein: CSVLGGPRGANVLTF. CDR3 coding DNA: TGCAGCGTTCTAGGGGGCCCTAGGGGGGCCAACGTCCTGACTTTC. Full variable domain (rest looked up from reference TRBV29-1 and TRBJ2-6): SAVISQKPSRDICQRGTSLTIQCQVDSQVTMMFWYRQQPGQSLTLIATANQGSEATYESGFVIDKFPISRPNLTFSTLTVSNMSPEDSSIYLCSVLGGPRGANVLTFGAGSRLTVL.

In this sample, this clonotype turned up many times. This chain joins TRBV27 and TRBJ2-7; no clear D. V was trimmed by 5 bases and J by 0 bases, leaving 17 bases between them. This CDR3 contains 16 residues. CDR1 is MNHEY and CDR2 is SMNVEV in the germline V gene (reference sequence). As DNA, the CDR3 is TGTGCCAGCAGTCGTGGAGTCAGCGCTTCCTCCTACGAGCAGTACTTC. Amino acids: CASSRGVSASSYEQYF.

The gene calls are TRBV11-1 and TRBJ2-2; 12 bases are shared with TRBD1. V lost 10 bases to trimming and J lost 4 bases; unmatched junction nucleotides: 13. Germline assignment: CDR1 SGHAT and CDR2 FQDESV (reference sequence). The CDR3 is made up of 17 amino acids. The CDR3 region has the DNA TGTGCCATCTCCCCTCGACCGGGACAGGGGGCCACCGGGGAGCTGTTTTTT. Translation gives CAISPRPGQGATGELFF.

This clonotype was seen repeatedly, ten times or more. For the CDR3, the DNA is TGTGCCAGCAGCGTAGAGGCGTCCACCGGGGAGCTGTTTTTT. The encoded protein is CASSVEASTGELFF. J is TRBJ2-2 and V is TRBV9, with no clear D. Looked up from germline, CDR1 is SGDLS and CDR2 is YYNGEE. The CDR3 is made up of 14 amino acids. Trimming stripped 0 bases from V and 4 bases from J, with 7 bases between. The full variable domain, completed using reference TRBV9 and TRBJ2-2, is DSGVTQTPKHLITATGQRVTLRCSPRSGDLSVYWYQQSLDQGLQFLIQYYNGEERAKGNILERFSAQQFPDLHSELNLSSLELGDSALYFCASSVEASTGELFFGEGSRLTVL.